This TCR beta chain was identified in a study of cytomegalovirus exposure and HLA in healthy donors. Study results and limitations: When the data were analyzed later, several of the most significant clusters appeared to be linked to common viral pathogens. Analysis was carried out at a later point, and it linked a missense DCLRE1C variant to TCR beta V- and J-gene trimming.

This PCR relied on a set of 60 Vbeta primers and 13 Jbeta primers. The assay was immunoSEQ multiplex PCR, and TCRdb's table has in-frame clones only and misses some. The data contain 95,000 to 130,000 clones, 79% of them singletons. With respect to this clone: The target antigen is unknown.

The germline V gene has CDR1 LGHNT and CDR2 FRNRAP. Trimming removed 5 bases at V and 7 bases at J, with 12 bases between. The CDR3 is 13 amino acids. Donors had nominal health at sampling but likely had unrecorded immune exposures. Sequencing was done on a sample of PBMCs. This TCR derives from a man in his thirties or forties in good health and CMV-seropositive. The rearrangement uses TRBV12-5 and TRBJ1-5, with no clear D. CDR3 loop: CASGPSGSQPQHF. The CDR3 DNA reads TGTGCTAGTGGTCCCTCGGGAAGCCAGCCCCAGCATTTT.